This T cell receptor beta chain was documented in a study of tumor-infiltrating lymphocytes in primary liver carcinoma (dated by TCRdb to the late 2010s). Some background on the complete study: Hepatocellular carcinoma (four) or combined HCC and intrahepatic cholangiocarcinoma (one) was present in the five patients, who were three men and two women aged 30 to 69 years. Across five regions of each liver tumor, along with adjacent normal tissue and blood, the study brought together TCRbeta repertoire sequencing, expression microarrays and whole-exome sequencing. A total of roughly 35 specimens from 5 patients, comprising some 25 tumor regions, 5 adjacent noncancerous liver tissues and 5 peripheral blood samples, were covered by TCRbeta repertoire sequencing. The five patients had tumors of stage T1-T3 N0M0, with maximum diameters ranging from about 4.2 to 10 cm. Each sample produced about 3.5 to 7.5 million productive TCRbeta reads, and read depth showed no significant difference between tissue types. Repertoires from technical replicates were highly reproducible, with mean shared-clone rates around 0.89 and correlation coefficients above 0.95. The study at large found these results: Because only the TCR beta chain was sequenced and unpaired alpha chains were not captured, true repertoire diversity is likely underestimated. Consistent with antigen-driven expansion, pairs of tumor regions showed higher repertoire overlap (mean roughly 36%) than either tumor-adjacent pairs (about 17%) or tumor-blood pairs (roughly 14%). Compared with blood, tumors had a significantly larger share of the repertoire taken up by the top 250 clones (p = 0.039). The study included only five patients, and the authors note findings should be validated in a larger study. Comparison of CD4+ and CD8+ T cell repertoires was precluded by the use of bulk unsorted samples.

For CDR1 and CDR2, the germline V gene lists SGHAT and FQNNGV. The CDR3 measures 15 amino acids from cysteine to phenylalanine. The DNA shown is the 45-base CDR3, in frame from base 1. A distance of 11 bases separates the germline ends of V and J, which lose 2 bases and 2 bases respectively. This clonotype was counted once. Its antigen remains unidentified. No much larger clonotype is one base removed from it; base qualities were not supplied. A single read constitutes weak evidence. A constant-region primer and ProtoScript II reverse transcriptase were used to reverse-transcribe TCRbeta-specific cDNA from roughly 500 ng total RNA. Three nested multiplex PCR rounds, following a slightly modified ARM-PCR procedure, were used to build the TCRbeta libraries. Each of the first two PCR rounds ran for about 10 cycles and used multiplex TRBV1-TRBV30 forward primers together with a Cbeta reverse primer. Sample barcodes and Illumina adapters were attached in a final 25-cycle PCR using Deep VentR polymerase. Before sequencing, amplicons of 200-500 bp were gel-purified using a QIAquick gel extraction kit. An Illumina HiSeq 2500 was used to sequence the TCRbeta amplicons, generating 250-bp paired-end reads. The study's own analysis went as follows. Reads were quality-trimmed with Trimmomatic v0.33, and paired reads were merged with FLASH v1.2.11 to recover full CDR3 sequences. MiGEC v1.2.1b assigned V, D and J germline segments to the rearranged TCRbeta sequences. Clonotype statistics and Shannon-Wiener diversity indices were computed with VDJtools v1.0.0. Except for diversity analysis, only the 250 most abundant clonotypes of each sample were used in subsequent analyses to reduce sampling bias. TCRdb passed the public sequencing reads through fastp at Q25 and MiXCR, retaining productive beta sequences. Rows are combined by CDR3 protein, so each entry shows the most common genes and DNA. In this record, the V and J calls reflect TCRdb's handling and not the investigators' own analysis. The table for this sample lists roughly 86,000 distinct CDR3 sequences; less than 70% of them were counted only once. The top ten constitute around 30% of the sample.

Total RNA and DNA were co-extracted from about 20-30 mg of bulk tissue with the AllPrep DNA/RNA mini kit, without cell sorting. Surgical resection was performed in China between November 2015 and early 2016 on about five patients with histopathologically diagnosed primary liver carcinoma. At the time of sampling, the patients had chronic HBV infection and had not received any treatment. Fresh tumor and adjacent tissue pieces were bisected; one half was stored in RNAlater at -80°C, the other sent for histology. The TCR originated in a man in his forties with primary liver carcinoma and hepatitis B virus infection. Sequenced input: tumor-adjacent normal liver tissue. The chain joins TRBV11-2 to TRBJ2-3; no D gene can be assigned with confidence. This receptor carries the CDR3 CASSLSGRVTDTQYF. The nucleotide sequence reads as follows: TGTGCCAGCAGCTTAAGTGGTAGAGTCACAGATACGCAGTATTTT.